The clone carrying this T cell receptor (beta chain) has more than one count but fewer than ten. These data originate in a study of blood T cell repertoires in COVID-19. The wider study: In each case, the material was cDNA or gDNA derived from T cells, B-cell-depleted T cells, or PBMCs.

Authors' analysis steps: The assay estimated nucleated cells by amplifying reference gene primers. Produced via immunoSEQ multiplex PCR; TCRdb's table is partial and in-frame only. The V and J calls and the clone size are those of that table, but D and trimming were determined from the DNA. The sample contains tens of thousands of clones, approximately 90% of which appear only once. CDR1 is KGHSH, CDR2 LQKENI, per germline. The CDR3 has 16 amino acids. Trimming removed 6 bases from V and 1 base from J, with 16 bases in between. This sequence was found in a man in his sixties or seventies with acute or convalescent COVID-19. The sample taken for sequencing was peripheral blood. The rearrangement joins TRBV18 to TRBJ1-5; maybe TRBD1 (5 bases). In DNA, the CDR3 is TGTGCCAGCTCCCGAGAGTTGGGGGGGAGCAATCAGCCCCAGCATTTT. It yields the protein CASSRELGGSNQPQHF.